The clone carrying this TCR beta chain was counted between two and nine times. Its target is not known. With a J-beta primer mix and a sample-barcoded 5' primer, a second PCR ran roughly 7 to 11 cycles. TCRdb passed the 5' RACE reads through MiXCR, listing each CDR3 protein once. The repertoire holds approximately 690,000 distinct CDR3 sequences, with around two fifths as singletons. This entry belongs to a study of blood T cells in healthy people across ages. Study overall: Researchers report that template switching captured about one barcoded beta molecule per two T cells.

The study's findings and limits: Older individuals had lower TCR beta diversity per million T cells (the decline was roughly linear).

The V gene's germline CDR1 is SGHTA and CDR2 FQGNSA. Unmatched junction bases numbered 14, after V lost 2 bases and J lost 0 bases. The CDR3 length is 19 residues. The chain uses TRBV7-2 and TRBJ2-7, with 9 bases lining up with TRBD2. The sequence was collected from a man aged 80 or over in good health. The specimen was blood. The CDR3 sequence is CASSLSGASGTPSSYEQYF. CDR3 coding DNA: TGTGCCAGCAGCTTAAGCGGGGCTAGCGGGACACCCAGCTCCTACGAGCAGTACTTC.